Following are 12 T cell receptor beta chains from one sample sequenced in a study of blood T cell repertoires in COVID-19. Repertoires were generated with immunoSEQ multiplex PCR, while TCRdb's copy carries only in-frame clones and drops some. The sample lists about 320,000 clones, around nine tenths seen once, with 2.6% in the top ten. The sample comprised PBMCs or T cells enriched from blood (not recorded which). The receptors shown here come from a man in his 60s who had recovered from COVID-19.

The genes are TRBV19 and TRBJ1-1, with a tentative D call TRBD1 (5 bases). The CDR3 consists of 11 residues. Per germline, CDR1 LNHDA and CDR2 SQIVND (reference sequence). The V end lost 9 bases, the J end lost 3 bases, and 8 bases lay between the germline ends. DNA for the CDR3: TGTGCCAGCGGGACTGACACTGAAGCTTTCTTT. Translation gives CASGTDTEAFF.

The chain uses TRBV5-1 and TRBJ2-5, with D possibly matching TRBD1 (6 bases). In germline, CDR1 is SGHRS, CDR2 YFSETQ. The V end lost 4 bases, the J end lost 3 bases, and 19 bases lay between the germline ends. The CDR3 consists of 16 residues. Here the CDR3 DNA reads TGCGCCAGCAGCAAGCAGCCCACAGGGATTGAAGAGACCCAGTACTTC. Amino acid sequence: CASSKQPTGIEETQYF.

The CDR3: CASKALAGGGPYEQYF. The CDR3 DNA sequence: TGTGCCAGCAAGGCGCTAGCGGGGGGGGGTCCGTACGAGCAGTACTTC. The chain links TRBV2 to TRBJ2-7; TRBD2 aligns across 12 bases. Trimming removed 7 bases from V and 4 bases from J; junction bases left unmatched: 11. CDR3 length: 16 residues. CDR1 SNHLY and CDR2 FYNNEI come from the germline V gene.

This rearrangement joins TRBV19 to TRBJ1-2; possible D gene TRBD1, 5 bases. Trimming pared 3 bases from V and 2 bases from J, leaving 13 bases between. From germline, CDR1 is LNHDA and CDR2 SQIVND (reference sequence). The CDR3 loop spans 15 amino acids. The DNA of the CDR3 is TGTGCCAGTAGTATTAGTGCAGGGCGAAACTATGGCTACACCTTC. The encoded protein is CASSISAGRNYGYTF. The full variable domain, its missing parts supplied by reference TRBV19 and TRBJ1-2, is DGGITQSPKYLFRKEGQNVTLSCEQNLNHDAMYWYRQDPGQGLRLIYYSQIVNDFQKGDIAEGYSVSREKKESFPLTVTSAQKNPTAFYLCASSISAGRNYGYTFGSGTRLTVV.

The J gene is TRBJ2-5, the V gene TRBV5-1; the match to TRBD2 covers 8 bases. V was pared by 4 bases and J by 2 bases, with 4 bases of the junction left unmatched. Germline V gives CDR1 SGHRS, CDR2 YFSETQ. This CDR3 comprises 14 residues. The CDR3 protein is CASSLTSAQETQYF. CDR3 coding DNA: TGCGCCAGCAGCCTGACTAGCGCTCAAGAGACCCAGTACTTC.

The chain employs TRBV7-9 and TRBJ1-4; 9 nucleotides line up with TRBD1. Germline V gene data show CDR1 as SEHNR and CDR2 as FQNEAQ (reference sequence). The CDR3 is 17 residues long. Trimming at V came to 5 bases and at J to 4 bases, leaving 11 bases not matched to a gene. The CDR3 nucleotides are TGTGCCAGCAGCAGCGGGACAGGGTTGCTGGGTAATGAAAAACTGTTTTTT. This codes for CASSSGTGLLGNEKLFF.

The V call is TRBV9, the J call TRBJ2-1, with D perhaps matching TRBD1 (5 bases). This CDR3 spans 16 amino acids. V was pared by 4 bases and J by 4 bases, with 18 bases between. Germline CDR1 reads SGDLS; CDR2 reads YYNGEE. CDR3 coding DNA: TGTGCCAGCAGCCCGTTGACAGCCCAGCCATACAATGAGCAGTTCTTC. Translated: CASSPLTAQPYNEQFF.

The chain recombines TRBV2 with TRBJ1-5; a possible D gene is TRBD1 (6 bases). This CDR3 is 14 amino acids long. Germline loops: CDR1 SNHLY, CDR2 FYNNEI. V dropped 4 bases and J dropped 4 bases, with 11 bases sitting between them. The CDR3 loop reads CASSVAGVNQPQHF. In DNA form, the CDR3 reads TGTGCCAGCAGTGTGGCAGGGGTAAATCAGCCCCAGCATTTT. The whole variable domain, remainder taken from reference TRBV2 and TRBJ1-5, is EPEVTQTPSHQVTQMGQEVILRCVPISNHLYFYWYRQILGQKVEFLVSFYNNEISEKSEIFDDQFSVERPDGSNFTLKIRSTKLEDSAMYFCASSVAGVNQPQHFGDGTRLSIL.

This chain links TRBV7-2 with TRBJ2-7, with 9 positions matching TRBD2. This CDR3 comprises 14 residues. V was pared by 4 bases and J by 3 bases, with 4 bases of the junction left unmatched. Germline CDR1 reads SGHTA; CDR2 reads FQGNSA. CDR3 region: CASSSRGGVYEQYF. The CDR3 DNA is TGTGCCAGCAGCTCGCGGGGGGGCGTCTACGAGCAGTACTTC.

The chain links TRBV4-3 to TRBJ1-2; 7 bases fit TRBD1. Losses at the gene ends were 5 bases for V and 2 bases for J; bases not matched to a gene: 8. Germline lookup yields CDR1 LGHNA and CDR2 YSLEER. This CDR3 has 15 amino acids. CDR3 protein: CASSSRQGKNYGYTF. CDR3 DNA sequence: TGCGCCAGCAGCTCTCGACAGGGAAAGAACTATGGCTACACCTTC.

The chain combines TRBV7-8 with TRBJ1-1; weak D call: TRBD1 (5 bases). V was cut by 2 bases and J by 0 bases, with 13 bases left in between. CDR1 and CDR2 from the germline V gene are SGHVS and FQNEAQ. This CDR3 is built from 16 residues. CDR3 nucleotides: TGTGCCAGCAGCTTAACCCGACAGTGGATGAACACTGAAGCTTTCTTT. This translates into CASSLTRQWMNTEAFF.

The chain couples TRBV9 to TRBJ1-3; 7 bases agree with TRBD1. J was trimmed by 7 bases and V by 4 bases; bases with no gene match: 11. The CDR3 loop spans 15 amino acids. Germline CDR1 and CDR2: SGDLS and YYNGEE. CDR3 residues: CASSFGPGQSNTIYF. CDR3 nucleotide sequence: TGTGCCAGCAGCTTTGGACCGGGACAGTCTAACACCATATATTTT.